This note documents a single T cell receptor beta chain sequence. Using immunoSEQ multiplex PCR, the repertoire was profiled, and TCRdb retains in-frame clones only, with some absent. The table has roughly 250,000 clones, roughly nine tenths seen once. Seattle enrolled patients during active infection and tracked them longitudinally. These data are taken from a study of blood T cell repertoires in COVID-19. Overall study context: COVID-19 samples, acute and convalescent, were from the United States, Italy and Spain. Sources were T cells, B-cell-depleted T cells, or PBMCs; the material itself was cDNA or gDNA.

CDR3 length equals 14 residues. Germline loops: CDR1 SGHNT, CDR2 YENEEA. Between the trimmed V and J ends, which lost 5 bases and 0 bases, there was a span of 9 bases. V is TRBV11-3 and J is TRBJ2-3; D call uncertain. The sample was peripheral blood. The sequence derives from a woman aged 25 to 39 with COVID-19, enrolled during active disease. The CDR3 DNA reads as TGTGCCAGCAGCCGAGGATCTAGCACAGATACGCAGTATTTT. Amino acids: CASSRGSSTDTQYF. Looking up the rest from reference TRBV11-3 and TRBJ2-3 gives the full variable domain: EAGVVQSPRYKIIEKKQPVAFWCNPISGHNTLYWYLQNLGQGPELLIRYENEEAVDDSQLPKDRFSAERLKGVDSTLKIQPAELGDSAVYLCASSRGSSTDTQYFGPGTRLTVL.